This entry lists 15 T cell receptor beta chains sequenced from one sample in a study of control samples from healthy donors and cancer patients. Produced via immunoSEQ multiplex PCR; TCRdb's table is partial and in-frame only. The data contain 90,000 to 150,000 clones, about 87% of them seen just once; the ten biggest clones take up around an eighth. Source material: blood. The receptors come from a man in his thirties or forties in good health.

This clone has only one observation. The chain links TRBV11-2 to TRBJ2-7; D is possibly TRBD1 (5 bases). Germline CDR1 SGHAT, CDR2 FQNNGV. With 8 bases removed from V and 0 bases from J, the gap between germline ends came to 11 bases. CDR3 size: 13 residues. The chain's CDR3 is CASRTPSSYEQYF. Here the CDR3 DNA reads TGTGCCAGCCGGACACCTAGCTCCTACGAGCAGTACTTC. The full variable domain, with the rest looked up from reference TRBV11-2 and TRBJ2-7, is EAGVAQSPRYKIIEKRQSVAFWCNPISGHATLYWYQQILGQGPKLLIQFQNNGVVDDSQLPKDRFSAERLKGVDSTLKIQPAKLEDSAVYLCASRTPSSYEQYFGPGTRLTVT.

CDR3 protein: CASRRTVNTEAFF. CDR3 coding DNA: TGTGCCAGCAGACGGACGGTGAACACTGAAGCTTTCTTT. V and J are TRBV7-2 and TRBJ1-1; D unresolved. CDR1 and CDR2 from the germline V gene are SGHTA and FQGNSA. The CDR3 sequence is 13 residues long. Trimming stripped 6 bases from V and 0 bases from J, with 8 bases between.

The chain joins TRBV10-2 to TRBJ2-1; the match to TRBD2 covers 7 bases. The CDR3 is 17 residues long. The V and J ends lost 3 bases and 3 bases, in that order; junction bases with no gene match: 11. The germline V gene has CDR1 WSHSY and CDR2 SAAADI. CDR3 in amino acids: CASSESAAGVGYNEQFF. In DNA form, the CDR3 reads TGCGCCAGCAGTGAAAGCGCGGCGGGGGTTGGCTACAATGAGCAGTTCTTC.

The chain is built from TRBV18 and TRBJ1-1, with D perhaps TRBD1 (6 bases). The germline V gene has CDR1 KGHSH and CDR2 LQKENI. The CDR3 sequence is 14 residues long. The ends were cut back, 2 bases at V and 5 bases at J, with 12 bases in the middle. DNA of the CDR3: TGTGCCAGCTCACCAAGGGGGGGCGAGACTGAAGCTTTCTTT. It translates to CASSPRGGETEAFF.

The chain couples TRBV4-1 to TRBJ2-5; D possibly corresponds to TRBD2 (5 bases). CDR1 is MGHRA and CDR2 is YSYEKL in the germline V gene. The ends were cut back, 2 bases at V and 5 bases at J, with 9 bases in the middle. The length of the CDR3 is 13 residues. The chain's CDR3 is CASSQKREETQYF. The CDR3 nucleotides are TGCGCCAGCAGCCAAAAGAGGGAGGAGACCCAGTACTTC.

The genes are TRBV7-9 and TRBJ1-1, with D unresolved. The CDR3 runs 15 residues. V dropped 4 bases and J dropped 1 base, with 13 bases sitting between them. Germline lookup yields CDR1 SEHNR and CDR2 FQNEAQ (reference sequence). CDR3 bases: TGTGCCAGCAGCTCATATGATTGGCAGAACACTGAAGCTTTCTTT. This encodes CASSSYDWQNTEAFF.

A few counts support this clone. The V call is TRBV6-1, the J call TRBJ2-2; D ambiguous. This CDR3 spans 15 amino acids. CDR1 and CDR2 (germline): MNHNS, SASEGT. V was cut by 0 bases and J by 4 bases, with 9 bases left in between. In nucleotides, the CDR3 is TGTGCCAGCAGTGAAGCGGCACGGCCCACCGGGGAGCTGTTTTTT. It encodes CASSEAARPTGELFF.

The count of this clone is one. The chain carries TRBV14 and TRBJ1-2; 7 bases agree with TRBD1. The germline V gene encodes CDR1 SGHDN and CDR2 FVKESK. The CDR3 is 15 amino acids. Trimming at V came to 4 bases and at J to 2 bases, leaving 7 bases not matched to a gene. CDR3 bases: TGTGCCAGCAGCCCACAGGGGCGGTGGAACTATGGCTACACCTTC. Protein: CASSPQGRWNYGYTF.

The gene calls are TRBV19 and TRBJ1-6; 7 nucleotides agree with TRBD1. V trimming: 7 bases; J trimming: 8 bases; junction bases outside the gene matches: 11. This CDR3 spans 15 amino acids. Germline values: CDR1 LNHDA, CDR2 SQIVND (reference sequence). The chain's CDR3 is CASTPLDRADSPLHF. The DNA of the CDR3 is TGTGCCAGTACCCCTTTAGACAGGGCGGATTCACCCCTCCACTTT.

The chain links TRBV29-1 to TRBJ2-3, with a possible D match to TRBD1 (7 bases). Trimming stripped 4 bases from V and 11 bases from J, with 25 bases between. The CDR3 consists of 15 residues. CDR1 and CDR2 (germline): SQVTM, ANQGSEA. CDR3 DNA: TGCAGCGTTGCGGAGGGGGCGGGGAAGGAGGATGGGCAGTATTTT. As protein: CSVAEGAGKEDGQYF.

The chain employs TRBV7-3 and TRBJ2-2, with a tentative D call TRBD1 (6 bases). CDR1 SGHTA and CDR2 FQGTGA come from the germline V gene. The ends were cut back, 5 bases at V and 4 bases at J, with 11 bases in the middle. The CDR3 length is 14 residues. CDR3 protein: CASSLGQSTGELFF. The CDR3 bases are TGTGCCAGCAGCCTCGGACAGAGCACCGGGGAGCTGTTTTTT.

CDR3 sequence (DNA): TGTGCCAGCAGCCAAGTCGCGGGGATTGGGACCATATATTTT. Translation gives CASSQVAGIGTIYF. The chain couples TRBV3-1 (or the pseudogene TRBV3-2) to TRBJ1-3; D is uncertain. The CDR3 loop spans 14 amino acids. Trimming pared 1 base from V and 10 bases from J, leaving 14 bases between. Germline V lookup: CDR1 LGHDT, CDR2 YNNKEL (reference sequence).

This rearrangement joins TRBV5-1 to TRBJ1-3, with TRBD1 as a possible D gene (6 bases). V was pared by 0 bases and J by 9 bases, with 10 bases between. The CDR3 runs to 13 residues. Germline CDR1 and CDR2: SGHRS and YFSETQ. The chain's CDR3 is CASSLGQESTIYF. The CDR3 coding sequence is TGCGCCAGCAGCTTGGGACAGGAAAGCACCATATATTTT.

V gene TRBV19 combines with J gene TRBJ2-5; no reliable D call. V lost 1 base and J lost 1, with 13 bases in between. Germline values: CDR1 LNHDA, CDR2 SQIVND (reference sequence). The CDR3 has 16 residues. For the CDR3, the DNA is TGTGCCAGTAGTATAGGAGGTAGTATGAGCCAAGAGACCCAGTACTTC. Translating gives CASSIGGSMSQETQYF.

This chain joins TRBV19 and TRBJ2-3, with TRBD2 identical over 8 bases. The V and J ends lost 4 bases and 2 bases, in that order; junction bases with no gene match: 8. The CDR3 length is 16 residues. Germline CDR1 and CDR2: LNHDA and SQIVND (reference sequence). The CDR3 DNA is TGTGCCAGTAGTACCGGGGGGGACGATTTCACAGATACGCAGTATTTT. Encoded protein: CASSTGGDDFTDTQYF.